The entry that follows covers one T cell receptor (beta chain) sequence. This clone was picked up one time. Its antigen target is currently unknown. Per-base quality was not reported, and no clone a single base away is much larger than it. In total, 630 or so healthy bone marrow donors made up the cohort. Cohort members were all nominally healthy when sampled, although unrecorded immune exposures were likely present. The donor tested CMV seropositive, placing the donor among the approximately 290 seropositive members of the cohort. Each donor provided a peripheral blood sample, and peripheral blood mononuclear cells were used for TCR beta sequencing. Genomic DNA was extracted from the blood cell samples with the Qiagen DNeasy Blood Extraction Kit. This sample was included in a study of cytomegalovirus exposure and HLA in healthy donors (dated by TCRdb to 2015 to 2018). Looking at the study overall: An earlier analysis of approximately 550 of the donors reported more than 250 Gb of sequence data and around 120 million unique TCR beta sequences from about 179 million T cells. An early release covering roughly 600 HLA-typed donors comprised about 310 gigabases of sequencing data and tens of millions of unique TCR sequences. Of the 398 genotyped donors, over 70% fell in the genetic ancestry cluster associated with self-reported Caucasian donors. The study aimed to test whether signatures of past pathogen exposure could be identified by cataloging public T cell receptors. The study profiled the T cell repertoires of 500 to 800 subjects by immunosequencing and related them to cytomegalovirus serostatus. Along with the roughly 610-subject first cohort, a separate validation cohort of over 90 different subjects was used. High-throughput TCR immunosequencing, statistical association of individual TCRs with disease status, and machine learning were combined to predict cytomegalovirus infection status. In a later analysis, previously published TCR beta repertoires from hundreds of donors were re-analyzed and high-resolution HLA genotyping was added so that TCR occurrence patterns could be studied. Rather than drawing on any new phenotypic data, the later analysis identified candidate immune exposures from TCR beta sequences and the way those sequences occurred across donors. To decide whether each TCR beta V gene segment behaved as functional or pseudogenic, an earlier analysis of some 600 of the donors relied on high-throughput TCR beta sequencing. Donor age, sex, ethnicity and CMV serostatus were collected together with the repertoire data. Genome-wide SNP genotypes for about three fifths of the roughly 670 donors were used in a later genetic analysis, which treated that subset as a discovery cohort. All discovery cohort repertoires had been generated using a single sequencing platform. Both class I and class II loci were covered by HLA typing, at four-digit resolution. The number of typed donors differed by locus: about 620-640 for A, B, C, DRB1 and DQB1; 500 to 550 for DQA1; approximately 610 for DPA1; and 450 to 480 for DPB1. Because of strong linkage in the cohort, roughly five DR-DQ haplotypes were treated as single units for association and clustering. Across some 400 genotyped donors of the cohort, an average of roughly 250,000 unique TCR beta nucleotide sequences per donor were sequenced, and roughly 20% of those sequences were non-productive. What the authors observed across the whole study: In a later analysis, HLA-associated TCR beta chains were found to be more clonally expanded and to have lower generation probabilities than equally common non-associated chains. Linkage disequilibrium might explain the correlated functional status among segregating V segments, but an unknown experimental factor could not be ruled out. In an earlier analysis of more than 450 of the donors, most TCR beta V segments were observed in productive rearrangements about 87% or about 30% of the time, broadly matching IMGT annotations. Because HLA typing was unavailable for some donors at each locus, only the typed subset was used in association tests. When HLA alleles, especially DR and DQ, strongly co-occurred, attributing TCR associations to individual alleles was difficult. Cytomegalovirus status was reported to be diagnosed by the classifier with high specificity and sensitivity in both the original and validation cohorts. Because the 87-base-pair reads could not distinguish some IMGT-functional V segments, including TRBV6-2 and TRBV6-3, those segments were excluded. According to a later analysis, TCR association rates differed among HLA loci, with DRB1 alleles showing the most associated TCRs and HLA-C alleles showing the fewest. In vitro tests confirmed that a few of the cytomegalovirus-associated TCR beta chains recognize cytomegalovirus antigens. The only immune exposure information available for the cohort was CMV serostatus. Presence/absence analyses assumed roughly uniform sequencing depth across donors, an assumption that may not hold. The cohort was sequenced for TCR beta chains only, and without alpha or paired-chain data the features that could be detected were limited. The authors suggested that the approach could potentially be extended to other disease states and immunological phenotypes. In a later genetic analysis, a missense DCLRE1C variant was associated with V-gene and J-gene trimming of TCR beta chains, and the association was replicated in an independent cohort. In a later genetic analysis, fewer N-insertions in productive TCRs were reported among donors in an Asian-associated ancestry cluster than the 666-donor mean. A further reported finding was that TCR beta sequences accurately predicted the HLA-A and HLA-B alleles for most subjects in the first cohort. The study listed around 160 TCR beta chains as associated with cytomegalovirus. Because counts were too low, seventeen rarely observed V segments, including chromosome 9 orphons, were excluded from the earlier analysis of several hundred of the donors. Specific HLA alleles were associated with 15,000 to 20,000 TCR beta sequences at a false discovery rate of 0.05 in a later analysis. In a later analysis, several top co-occurrence clusters were reported to appear linked to parvovirus B19, influenza, CMV and Epstein-Barr virus. The sequencing pipeline was judged likely to have produced a cluster of highly shared sequence variants as a technical artifact. In a later analysis, most CMV-associated TCR beta chains were found to appear HLA-restricted, with HLA associations seemingly driven largely by CMV exposure. Most TCR sequences were observed very rarely across donors, whereas some public TCRs were present in many individuals.

The library was prepared using the immunoSEQ multiplex PCR assay. For the multiplex PCR, a mixture combining 60 forward primers for TCR Vbeta segments and 13 reverse primers for TCR Jbeta segments was used. A multiplex PCR assay on genomic DNA amplified the CDR3 region of rearranged TCR beta genes. The Illumina HiSeq System was used to sequence the amplified TCR beta libraries as 87-base-pair reads. The paper's data handling went like this. A later analysis tallied roughly 78 million unique TCR beta chains across the 650 to 750 repertoires, and around 9.9 million of those chains were shared by two or more donors. Raw reads were error-corrected and collapsed into unique sequences by a nearest-neighbor algorithm in which closely related sequences were merged to remove PCR and sequencing errors. CDR3 sequences were aligned to IMGT reference sequences to assign V, D and J gene segments. For a sequence to be retained, at least a six-nucleotide match to both a V gene segment and a J gene segment was required. A rearrangement counted as productive if the CDR3 had no stop codons and remained in frame with V and J, and every other rearrangement counted as non-productive. CDR3 was defined by IMGT convention, running from the second conserved V-encoded cysteine to the conserved J-encoded phenylalanine. The earlier analysis of some 540 of the donors excluded any sequence lacking an unambiguous match to a single V gene segment. An earlier analysis of around 600 of the donors classified V segments as functional when productive rearrangements were above 56.7% and as segregating when the standard deviation between donors was above 5%. A statistical classification framework was built to diagnose cytomegalovirus status from the catalog of TCR beta chain sequences. In a later analysis, V and J genes were assigned by comparing TCR nucleotide sequences against IMGT/GENE-DB human TR gene sequences. A later analysis assigned CDR3 sequences and most-parsimonious VDJ recombination scenarios with the TCRdist pipeline. In a later analysis, each TCR beta chain was defined by its CDR3 amino acid sequence together with its V-gene family, and reads lacking a unique V-gene family were excluded. A later analysis removed over 500 highly shared, low-generation-probability nucleotide sequences to deal with suspected cross-contamination and a sequencing artifact. For each public chain, a later analysis derived a clonal expansion index from normalized ranks of inferred template counts within each repertoire. Generation probabilities in a later analysis came from a VDJ recombination model fitted to out-of-frame rearrangements, and those results were checked against IGoR. In a later analysis, TCR-TCR, TCR-HLA and TCR-CMV co-occurrence was scored with hypergeometric tests, and a repertoire-size bias correction was applied to TCR pairs. False discovery rates were estimated in a later analysis by permuting HLA or CMV assignments 20 times. In a later analysis, co-occurring TCRs were grouped with DBSCAN, and TCRdist sequence similarity was added when clustering was performed within HLA-allele-positive subsets. Repertoires with fewer than 30,000 or more than 120,000 public chains, plus five repertoires with anomalous nucleotide sharing, were excluded from co-occurrence clustering. Not all clones reach the TCRdb copy of this immuneACCESS table, which keeps in-frame sequences only. Checked studies attribute under half of the gap to unresolved V genes and leave the rest unexplained. From that table come the V and J calls and clone size; the DNA was used to work out D and trimming. The sample records around 140,000 clones, around 86% of which are singletons. The top ten hold less than 10% of the sample.

From the germline V gene, CDR1 is SNHLY and CDR2 is FYNNEI. The cysteine opens and the phenylalanine closes a CDR3 of 13 amino acids. The only DNA kept is the CDR3, 39 bases in frame from the first base. Trimming costs V 5 bases and J 3 bases, and their ends lie 11 bases apart. Specimen: PBMCs. The source of this sequence is a woman aged 45-60 years in good health and CMV-seropositive. Recombination linked TRBV2 to TRBJ2-7; no D segment can be confidently identified. In nucleotide form, the sequence is TGTGCCAGCAGTCCCCGCCCCGGCTACGAGCAGTACTTC. It translates as CASSPRPGYEQYF.